These 19 T cell receptor beta chains originate from one sample sequenced in a study of blood T cell repertoires in COVID-19. Sequencing used immunoSEQ multiplex PCR; TCRdb keeps in-frame clones, though not all of them. The table records under 250,000 clones, about nine tenths of them present only once. The sample consisted of peripheral blood. The receptors were gathered from a man in his forties or fifties with COVID-19, enrolled during active disease.

The CDR3 DNA reads as TGTGCCAGCAGTCCGACAGGGGCCTACGAGCAGTACTTC. Its protein product is CASSPTGAYEQYF. The V call is TRBV27, the J call TRBJ2-7; 8 nucleotides align to TRBD1. The germline V gene has CDR1 MNHEY and CDR2 SMNVEV (reference sequence). The CDR3 loop spans 13 amino acids. The V and J ends lost 5 bases and 2 bases, in that order; junction bases with no gene match: 2.

The V gene is TRBV10-1, the J gene TRBJ1-5; 9 bases match TRBD1. Germline V gives CDR1 WNHNN, CDR2 SYGVQD (reference sequence). The J segment lost 2 bases and the V segment lost 6 bases, leaving 11 bases of the junction unmatched. This CDR3 comprises 17 residues. The chain's CDR3 is CASRGDREAMGNQPQHF. CDR3 nucleotides: TGCGCCAGCAGAGGGGACAGGGAGGCAATGGGCAATCAGCCCCAGCATTTT.

V and J are TRBV6-5 and TRBJ1-5, with TRBD1 identical over 8 bases. The V gene's germline CDR1 is MNHEY and CDR2 SVGAGI. The CDR3 has 14 residues. V trimming: 6 bases; J trimming: 2 bases; junction bases outside the gene matches: 3. The CDR3 DNA sequence: TGTGCCAGCAGGGACAGGGAAGGCAATCAGCCCCAGCATTTT. This encodes CASRDREGNQPQHF.

V is TRBV3-1 (or the pseudogene TRBV3-2) and J is TRBJ2-2, with D perhaps TRBD2 (5 bases). This CDR3 is built from 16 residues. V was pared by 1 base and J by 0 bases, with 9 bases between. Germline V gives CDR1 LGHDT, CDR2 YNNKEL (reference sequence). CDR3 in amino acids: CASSQGGFANTGELFF. The CDR3 DNA sequence: TGTGCCAGCAGCCAAGGAGGGTTCGCGAACACCGGGGAGCTGTTTTTT.

CDR3 in amino acids: CASSLDPETYNEQFF. The CDR3 DNA sequence: TGTGCCAGCAGCTTAGATCCCGAGACCTACAATGAGCAGTTCTTC. The V call is TRBV11-2, the J call TRBJ2-1; D remains ambiguous. CDR1 and CDR2 (germline): SGHAT, FQNNGV. Trimming stripped 0 bases from V and 2 bases from J, with 8 bases between. The CDR3 is made up of 15 amino acids.

The chain carries TRBV7-9 and TRBJ2-7; D call uncertain. CDR3 size: 16 residues. V was shortened by 2 bases and J by 2 bases, with 16 bases between the two germline ends. Germline loops: CDR1 SEHNR, CDR2 FQNEAQ (reference sequence). CDR3 region: CASSLLLSVTPYEQYF. DNA for the CDR3: TGTGCCAGCAGCTTATTGTTGTCAGTAACCCCCTACGAGCAGTACTTC.

The V gene is TRBV10-2, the J gene TRBJ2-2; TRBD2 matches at 12 bases. Germline lookup yields CDR1 WSHSY and CDR2 SAAADI. There are 19 residues in the CDR3. The V segment lost 2 bases and the J segment 2 bases; nucleotides outside the gene matches: 9. The CDR3 protein is CASSEMFPGLAGNTGELFF. CDR3 nucleotides: TGCGCCAGCAGTGAGATGTTTCCGGGACTAGCGGGTAACACCGGGGAGCTGTTTTTT.

V gene TRBV19 combines with J gene TRBJ2-3; unclear D gene. Germline CDR1 reads LNHDA; CDR2 reads SQIVND (reference sequence). CDR3 length: 13 residues. V dropped 9 bases and J dropped 1 base, with 11 bases sitting between them. The CDR3 is CASSYLGTDTQYF. CDR3 DNA: TGTGCCAGCTCCTATCTCGGCACAGATACGCAGTATTTT.

The chain carries TRBV7-6 and TRBJ1-2; 8 positions agree with TRBD1. Germline loops: CDR1 SGHVS, CDR2 FNYEAQ. This CDR3 spans 14 amino acids. With 5 bases clipped from V and 1 base from J, the junction kept 3 bases outside the gene matches. The CDR3 is CASSEGQDNYGYTF. The CDR3 DNA reads as TGTGCCAGCAGCGAGGGACAGGATAACTATGGCTACACCTTC.

This chain links TRBV19 with TRBJ1-4, with D maybe TRBD1 (5 bases). Trimming stripped 5 bases from V and 3 bases from J, with 16 bases between. The CDR3 length is 16 residues. Germline CDR1 reads LNHDA; CDR2 reads SQIVND (reference sequence). Here the CDR3 reads CASSSGRVLSNEKLFF. CDR3 DNA sequence: TGTGCCAGTAGTTCTGGCAGGGTGTTATCTAATGAAAAACTGTTTTTT.

Only a few counts were recorded for this clone. The chain's CDR3 is CASSPAVAGNTIYF. CDR3 sequence (DNA): TGTGCCAGCAGCCCGGCGGTGGCTGGAAACACCATATATTTT. The rearrangement links TRBV7-2 to TRBJ1-3; D remains ambiguous. Looked up from germline, CDR1 is SGHTA and CDR2 is FQGNSA. This CDR3 comprises 14 residues. V was shortened by 5 bases and J by 2 bases, with 10 bases between the two germline ends. The full variable domain, its missing parts supplied by reference TRBV7-2 and TRBJ1-3, is GAGVSQSPSNKVTEKGKDVELRCDPISGHTALYWYRQSLGQGLEFLIYFQGNSAPDKSGLPSDRFSAERTGGSVSTLTIQRTQQEDSAVYLCASSPAVAGNTIYFGEGSWLTVV.

This sequence joins TRBV9 and TRBJ1-2; TRBD1 might be the D (6 bases). Trimming pared 4 bases from V and 0 bases from J, leaving 19 bases between. The CDR3 spans 17 residues. CDR1 and CDR2 from the germline V gene are SGDLS and YYNGEE. CDR3 residues: CASSYSQDSRSNYGYTF. CDR3 coding DNA: TGTGCCAGCAGCTATTCCCAGGACAGCCGGTCTAACTATGGCTACACCTTC.

In regard to this clone: The limits of the CDR3 on the DNA are not certain, so only TCRdb's listed CDR3 is given. The chain uses TRBV21-1 and TRBJ2-3; no check of the table's D call, TRBD2, against the DNA was made. TRBV21-1 is a recognized pseudogene. The CDR3 extends over 19 residues, inclusive of both ends. CDR3 sequence reads: CASSKVAAGAKYSTDTQYF.

This rearrangement joins TRBV3-1 (or the pseudogene TRBV3-2) to TRBJ2-1, with D unresolved. V was shortened by 3 bases and J by 8 bases, with 11 bases between the two germline ends. The CDR3 contains 13 residues. Germline CDR1 and CDR2: LGHDT and YNNKEL (reference sequence). CDR3 sequence (DNA): TGTGCCAGCAGCCAGGCAAGTTTCGATGAGCAGTTCTTC. This codes for CASSQASFDEQFF.

The CDR3 here is CASSLRTQGGARGYTF. Here the CDR3 DNA reads TGTGCCAGCAGCTTACGCACTCAAGGGGGGGCTCGGGGCTACACCTTC. The V gene is TRBV11-2, the J gene TRBJ1-2, with TRBD1 as a possible D gene (6 bases). In germline, CDR1 is SGHAT, CDR2 FQNNGV. The germline V and J ends were trimmed by 2 bases and 8 bases, with 21 bases remaining between them. The CDR3 is 16 amino acids.

The chain combines TRBV29-1 with TRBJ2-1; 9 nucleotides align to TRBD1. The ends lost 4 bases at V and 7 bases at J; junction bases unmatched: 8. CDR1 and CDR2 (germline): SQVTM, ANQGSEA. The CDR3 spans 14 residues. The CDR3 is CSVGRTGVWNEQFF. The DNA for the CDR3 is TGCAGCGTTGGGCGGACAGGGGTATGGAATGAGCAGTTCTTC.

V gene TRBV19 combines with J gene TRBJ1-5; D is perhaps TRBD1 (5 bases). Trimming took 6 bases from V and 0 from J, leaving 12 bases between them. CDR1 is LNHDA, CDR2 SQIVND, per germline (reference sequence). This CDR3 comprises 15 residues. The CDR3 reads CASSPDNISNQPQHF. The DNA for the CDR3 is TGTGCCAGTAGCCCGGACAACATTAGCAATCAGCCCCAGCATTTT.

The CDR3 sequence is CASSEALGLAGGYEQFF. The DNA for the CDR3 is TGTGCCAGCAGTGAAGCGCTCGGGCTAGCGGGGGGTTATGAGCAGTTCTTC. V is TRBV2 and J is TRBJ2-1; the match to TRBD2 covers 11 bases. Germline CDR1 SNHLY, CDR2 FYNNEI. J gave up 8 bases and V 0 bases, and 9 bases lay outside the gene matches. This CDR3 is built from 17 residues.

The V and J genes are TRBV18 and TRBJ2-7, with D perhaps matching TRBD2 (6 bases). The CDR3 runs 13 residues. Trimming pared 8 bases from V and 3 bases from J, leaving 14 bases between. Per germline, CDR1 KGHSH and CDR2 LQKENI. CDR3 loop: CASAAPGVYEQYF. The DNA of the CDR3 is TGTGCCAGCGCTGCCCCGGGGGTCTACGAGCAGTACTTC.